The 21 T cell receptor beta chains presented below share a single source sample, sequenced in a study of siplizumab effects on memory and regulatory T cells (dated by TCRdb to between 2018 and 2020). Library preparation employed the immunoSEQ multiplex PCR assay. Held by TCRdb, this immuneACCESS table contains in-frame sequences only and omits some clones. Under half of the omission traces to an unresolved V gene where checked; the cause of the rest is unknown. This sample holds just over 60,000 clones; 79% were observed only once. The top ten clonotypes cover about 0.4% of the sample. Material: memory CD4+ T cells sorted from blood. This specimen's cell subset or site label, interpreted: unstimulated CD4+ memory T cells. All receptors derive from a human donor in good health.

CDR3 sequence: CASSGGQPYEQYF. DNA for the CDR3: TGCGCCAGCAGCGGGGGACAGCCCTACGAGCAGTACTTC. This chain uses TRBV5-1 with TRBJ2-7; 7 positions agree with TRBD1. Unmatched junction bases numbered 3, after V lost 4 bases and J lost 2 bases. There are 13 residues in the CDR3. Germline V gives CDR1 SGHRS, CDR2 YFSETQ.

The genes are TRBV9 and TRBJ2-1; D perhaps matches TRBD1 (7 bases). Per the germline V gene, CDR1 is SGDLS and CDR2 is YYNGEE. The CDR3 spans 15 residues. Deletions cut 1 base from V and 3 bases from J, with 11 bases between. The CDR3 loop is CASSVQGGGYNEQFF. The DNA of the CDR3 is TGTGCCAGCAGCGTACAGGGGGGTGGCTACAATGAGCAGTTCTTC.

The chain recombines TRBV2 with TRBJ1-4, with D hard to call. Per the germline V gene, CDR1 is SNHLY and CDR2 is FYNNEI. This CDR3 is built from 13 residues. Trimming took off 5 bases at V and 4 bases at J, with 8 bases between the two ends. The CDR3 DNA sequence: TGTGCCAGCAGTCCTCAGGTTAATGAAAAACTGTTTTTT. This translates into CASSPQVNEKLFF. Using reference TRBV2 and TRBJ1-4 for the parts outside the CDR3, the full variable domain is EPEVTQTPSHQVTQMGQEVILRCVPISNHLYFYWYRQILGQKVEFLVSFYNNEISEKSEIFDDQFSVERPDGSNFTLKIRSTKLEDSAMYFCASSPQVNEKLFFGSGTQLSVL.

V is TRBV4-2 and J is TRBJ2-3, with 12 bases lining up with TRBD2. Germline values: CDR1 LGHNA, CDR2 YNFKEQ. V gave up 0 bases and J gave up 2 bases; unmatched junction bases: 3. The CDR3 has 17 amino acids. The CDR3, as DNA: TGTGCCAGCAGCCAAGAGGCTAGCGGGGGGGCCACAGATACGCAGTATTTT. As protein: CASSQEASGGATDTQYF.

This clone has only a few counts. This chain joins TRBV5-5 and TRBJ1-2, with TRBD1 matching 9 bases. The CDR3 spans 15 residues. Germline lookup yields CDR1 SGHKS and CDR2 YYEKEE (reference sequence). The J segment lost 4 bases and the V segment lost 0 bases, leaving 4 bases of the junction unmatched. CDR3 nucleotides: TGTGCCAGCAGCTTGGAAACGGACAGGGGCTATGGCTACACCTTC. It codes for CASSLETDRGYGYTF.

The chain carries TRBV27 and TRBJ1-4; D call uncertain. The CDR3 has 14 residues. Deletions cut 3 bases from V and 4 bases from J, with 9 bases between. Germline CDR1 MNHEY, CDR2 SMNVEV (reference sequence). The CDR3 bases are TGTGCCAGCAGTTTTGGGTGGGATAATGAAAAACTGTTTTTT. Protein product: CASSFGWDNEKLFF.

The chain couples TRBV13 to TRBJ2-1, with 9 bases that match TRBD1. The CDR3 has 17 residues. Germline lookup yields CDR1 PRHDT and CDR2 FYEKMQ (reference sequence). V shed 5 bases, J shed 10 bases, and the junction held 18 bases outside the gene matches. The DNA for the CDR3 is TGTGCCAGCAGCAACCCAGCGGGACAGGGTGATCCCAACGAGCAGTTCTTC. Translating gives CASSNPAGQGDPNEQFF.

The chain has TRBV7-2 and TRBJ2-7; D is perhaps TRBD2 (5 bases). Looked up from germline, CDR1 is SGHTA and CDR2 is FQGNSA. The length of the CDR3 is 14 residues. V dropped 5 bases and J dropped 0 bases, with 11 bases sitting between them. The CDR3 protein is CASSPMEASYEQYF. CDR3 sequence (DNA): TGTGCCAGCAGCCCCATGGAGGCCTCCTACGAGCAGTACTTC.

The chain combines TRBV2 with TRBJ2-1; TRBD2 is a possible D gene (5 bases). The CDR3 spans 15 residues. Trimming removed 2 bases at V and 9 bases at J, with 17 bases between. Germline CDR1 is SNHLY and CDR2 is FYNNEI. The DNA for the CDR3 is TGTGCCAGCAGTGAAAGGTTTAGCGAGCGCAGTGAGCAGTTCTTC. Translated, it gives CASSERFSERSEQFF.

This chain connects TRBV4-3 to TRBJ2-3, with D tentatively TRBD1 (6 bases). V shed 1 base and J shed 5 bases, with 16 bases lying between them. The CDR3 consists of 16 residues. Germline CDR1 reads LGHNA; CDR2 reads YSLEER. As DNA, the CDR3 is TGCGCCAGCAGCCAAGGTAACAGGGACGGGCAAGATACGCAGTATTTT. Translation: CASSQGNRDGQDTQYF.

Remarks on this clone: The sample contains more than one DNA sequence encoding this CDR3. DNA of the CDR3: TGTGCCAGCCGACCCGGGGGGAACTATGGCTACACCTTC. It is translated as CASRPGGNYGYTF. The chain recombines TRBV27 with TRBJ1-2; possibly TRBD1 for D (5 bases). This CDR3 has 13 residues. V lost 8 bases, J lost 2 bases, and 12 bases lay in between. Germline V lookup: CDR1 MNHEY, CDR2 SMNVEV (reference sequence).

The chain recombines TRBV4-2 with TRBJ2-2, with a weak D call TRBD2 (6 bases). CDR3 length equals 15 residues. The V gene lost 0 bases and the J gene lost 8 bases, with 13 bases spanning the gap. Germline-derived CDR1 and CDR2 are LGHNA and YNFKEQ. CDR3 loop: CASSQDLGGGGELFF. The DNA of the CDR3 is TGTGCCAGCAGCCAAGATCTCGGGGGTGGAGGGGAGCTGTTTTTT.

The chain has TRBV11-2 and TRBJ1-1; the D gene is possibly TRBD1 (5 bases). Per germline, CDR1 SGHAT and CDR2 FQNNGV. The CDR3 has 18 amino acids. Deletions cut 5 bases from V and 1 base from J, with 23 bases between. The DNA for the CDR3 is TGTGCCAGCAGCCCTCGGGACCGCCATAGGGGTGAGAACACTGAAGCTTTCTTT. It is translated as CASSPRDRHRGENTEAFF.

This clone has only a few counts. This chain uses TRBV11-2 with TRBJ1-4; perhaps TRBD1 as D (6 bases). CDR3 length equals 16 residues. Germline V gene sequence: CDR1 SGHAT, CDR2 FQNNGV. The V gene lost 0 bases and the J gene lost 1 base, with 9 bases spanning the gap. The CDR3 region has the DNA TGTGCCAGCAGCTTAGAGACAGGACGAACTAATGAAAAACTGTTTTTT. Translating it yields CASSLETGRTNEKLFF.

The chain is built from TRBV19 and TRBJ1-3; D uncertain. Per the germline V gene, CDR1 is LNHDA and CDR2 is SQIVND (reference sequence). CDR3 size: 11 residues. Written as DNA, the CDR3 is TGTGATGGTTTCTCTGGAAACACCATATATTTT. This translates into CDGFSGNTIYF.

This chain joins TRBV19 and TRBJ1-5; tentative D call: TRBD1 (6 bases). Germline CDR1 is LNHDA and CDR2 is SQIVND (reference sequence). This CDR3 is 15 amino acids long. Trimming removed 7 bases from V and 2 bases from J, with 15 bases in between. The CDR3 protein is CASKTGHPGNQPQHF. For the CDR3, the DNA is TGTGCCAGTAAAACAGGGCACCCCGGCAATCAGCCCCAGCATTTT.

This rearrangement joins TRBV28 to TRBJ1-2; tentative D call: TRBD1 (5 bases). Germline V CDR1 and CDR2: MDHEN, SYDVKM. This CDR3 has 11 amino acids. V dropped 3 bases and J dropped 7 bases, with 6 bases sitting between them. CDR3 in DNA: TGTGCCAGCAGTTTGGGGGTTGGCTACACCTTC. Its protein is CASSLGVGYTF.

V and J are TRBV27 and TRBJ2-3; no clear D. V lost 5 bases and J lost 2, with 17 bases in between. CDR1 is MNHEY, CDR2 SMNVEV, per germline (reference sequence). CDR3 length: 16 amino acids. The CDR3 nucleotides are TGTGCCAGCAGTCGGCAGGAGTCGCGGCTCACAGATACGCAGTATTTT. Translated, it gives CASSRQESRLTDTQYF.

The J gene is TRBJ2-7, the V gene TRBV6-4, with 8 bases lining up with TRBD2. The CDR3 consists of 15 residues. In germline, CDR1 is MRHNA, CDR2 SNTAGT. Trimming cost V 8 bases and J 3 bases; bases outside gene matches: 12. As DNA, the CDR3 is TGTGCCAGCTCGGGTCGCGGGGGGATCGGCTACGAGCAGTACTTC. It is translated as CASSGRGGIGYEQYF.

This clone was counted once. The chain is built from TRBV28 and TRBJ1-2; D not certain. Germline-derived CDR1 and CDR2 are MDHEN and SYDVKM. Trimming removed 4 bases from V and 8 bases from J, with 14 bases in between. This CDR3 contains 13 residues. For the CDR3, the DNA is TGTGCCAGCAGTTCCCCCGGTCGTCTGGGCTACACCTTC. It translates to CASSSPGRLGYTF.

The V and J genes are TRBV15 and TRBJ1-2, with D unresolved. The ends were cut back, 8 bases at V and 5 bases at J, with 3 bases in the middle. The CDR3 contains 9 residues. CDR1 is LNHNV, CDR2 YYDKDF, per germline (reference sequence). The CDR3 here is CATLYGYTF. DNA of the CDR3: TGTGCCACCCTATATGGCTACACCTTC.